This T cell receptor beta chain was sequenced for a study of vaccination effects on CD4 cells after COVID-19. A remark on this clone: The antigen remains unidentified.

Ahead of sequencing, the ViraFEST assay grew antigen-specific CD4+ T cells using viral peptide pools. Following 10 days of culture, CD4+ T cells were isolated. As their vaccination, participants received two doses of either BNT162b2 or mRNA-1273. On days 3 and 7, fresh IL-2 medium replaced half the medium. TCRdb's table, derived via immunoSEQ multiplex PCR, lists solely in-frame clones and lacks some. The data hold 65,000 to 75,000 clones, with 70% to 85% observed a single time. CDR3 length: 14 amino acids. The V gene's germline CDR1 is SEHNR and CDR2 FQNEAQ (reference sequence). The V end was cut by 7 bases, the J end by 1 base, with 13 bases between.

The J gene is TRBJ1-1, the V gene TRBV7-9; no definite D call. The input for sequencing was CD4+ T cells from PBMCs cultured with HCoV-229E spike peptides, taken after COVID-19 vaccination. The source is a human donor who received a COVID-19 vaccine. CDR3 sequence: CASTPFRQNTEAFF. DNA for the CDR3: TGTGCCAGCACCCCCTTTAGGCAGAACACTGAAGCTTTCTTT.